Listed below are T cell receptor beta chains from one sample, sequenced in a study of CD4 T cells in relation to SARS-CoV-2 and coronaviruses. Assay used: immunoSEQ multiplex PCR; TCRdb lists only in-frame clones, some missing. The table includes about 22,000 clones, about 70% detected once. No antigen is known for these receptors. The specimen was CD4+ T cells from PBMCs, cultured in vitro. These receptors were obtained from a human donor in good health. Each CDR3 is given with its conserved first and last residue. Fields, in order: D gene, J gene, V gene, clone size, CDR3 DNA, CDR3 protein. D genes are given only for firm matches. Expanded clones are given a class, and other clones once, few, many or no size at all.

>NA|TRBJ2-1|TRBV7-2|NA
TGTGCCAGCAGCCTCGGGATTGGGAATGAGCAGTTCTTC
CASSLGIGNEQFF
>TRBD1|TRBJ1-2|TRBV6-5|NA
TGTGCCACCAGCCCCCCGGGGACAGCGTATTATGGCTACACCTTC
CATSPPGTAYYGYTF
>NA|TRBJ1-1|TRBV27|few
TGTGCCAGCAGTTTTGGACCATTGAACACTGAAGCTTTCTTT
CASSFGPLNTEAFF
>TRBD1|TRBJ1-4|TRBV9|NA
TGTGCCAGCAGCTCGACAGGGACCAATGAAAAACTGTTTTTT
CASSSTGTNEKLFF
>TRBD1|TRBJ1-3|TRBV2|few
TGTGCCAGCAGCCAGACAGGGAGCTCTGGAAACACCATATATTTT
CASSQTGSSGNTIYF
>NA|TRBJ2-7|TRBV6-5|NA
TGTGCCAGCAGACCCGGGACGAACGAGCAGTACTTC
CASRPGTNEQYF
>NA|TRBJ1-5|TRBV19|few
TGTGCCAGTAGTATAACAGGGCGCCTTGAATATCAGCCCCAGCATTTT
CASSITGRLEYQPQHF
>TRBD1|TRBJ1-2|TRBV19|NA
TGTGCCAGTAGTACCACTACAGGGGGCGGCTATGGCTACACCTTC
CASSTTTGGGYGYTF
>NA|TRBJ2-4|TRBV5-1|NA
TGCGCCAGCGCCCCGGGGCAGGGAGGAAACATTCAGTACTTC
CASAPGQGGNIQYF
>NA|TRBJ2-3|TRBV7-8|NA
TGTGCCAGCAGCCAAACCGGGACATCGACCCCGTATACGCAGTATTTT
CASSQTGTSTPYTQYF
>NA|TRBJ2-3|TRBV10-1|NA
TGCGCCAGCAGTTCCCAGTTGGGCACAGATACGCAGTATTTT
CASSSQLGTDTQYF
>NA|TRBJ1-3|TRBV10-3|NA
TGTGCCATCAGTGTTGCCGGACCGACAAGAAACACCATATATTTT
CAISVAGPTRNTIYF
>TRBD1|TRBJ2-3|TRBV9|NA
TGTGCCAGCAGCGCGTGGACAGGGGGTAGAGAAACGCAGTATTTT
CASSAWTGGRETQYF
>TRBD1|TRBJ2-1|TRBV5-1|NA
TGCGCCAGCAGCTTGACCCGACCGGGACAGGGGGCCAATGAGCAGTTCTTC
CASSLTRPGQGANEQFF
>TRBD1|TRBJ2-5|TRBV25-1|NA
TGTGCCAGCAGTGAGGACAGGCCGCCGGGGGAGACCCAGTACTTC
CASSEDRPPGETQYF
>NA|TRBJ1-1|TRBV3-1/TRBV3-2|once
TGTGCCAGCAGCCAAGGTCTTCGGAACACTGAAGCTTTCTTT
CASSQGLRNTEAFF